This is a list of T cell receptor beta chains from one sample in a study of control samples from healthy donors and cancer patients. The repertoire was sequenced with immunoSEQ multiplex PCR; TCRdb's copy has only in-frame clones and lacks some. The repertoire has 170,000 or so clones, around 90% of them found once; the top ten carry more than 1.3%. The sequencing input was blood. Receptor source: a woman aged 45-59 years in good health. The CDR3 runs from the conserved cysteine through the conserved F or W. The order of the fields is CDR3 DNA, CDR3 protein, J gene, D gene, clone size, V gene. A D gene is named only where the DNA matches it firmly. Clone size is not always given. Where it is, it says once, few, many or a class for expanded clones.

TGTGCCAGCAGCTTAAGGGGTTTGAACACTGAAGCTTTCTTT	CASSLRGLNTEAFF	TRBJ1-1	NA	NA	TRBV7-9
TGTGCCTGGAGTGTAGCGACAGGTATTGCTCGAAACACCATATATTTT	CAWSVATGIARNTIYF	TRBJ1-3	NA	NA	TRBV30
TGCGCCAGCAGCTTGGCAGGGAGCACAGATACGCAGTATTTT	CASSLAGSTDTQYF	TRBJ2-3	NA	NA	TRBV5-1
TGCGCCAGCAGTGCCCCGGACAATGAGCAGTTCTTC	CASSAPDNEQFF	TRBJ2-1	NA	NA	TRBV5-1
TGTGCCAGCAGCATCACTCTGCAAACCTACGAGCAGTACTTC	CASSITLQTYEQYF	TRBJ2-7	NA	NA	TRBV6-2/TRBV6-3
TGTGCCAGCAGCCCACTTGGCCTAGCGGGAAGGGGTGAGCAGTACTTC	CASSPLGLAGRGEQYF	TRBJ2-7	TRBD2	NA	TRBV7-2
TGTGCCAGCAGCGTAGGGCCGGGGAGCACAGATACGCAGTATTTT	CASSVGPGSTDTQYF	TRBJ2-3	NA	NA	TRBV9
TGTGCCAGCAGCTATCCCGGGGGGGCTGGGAACACTGAAGCTTTCTTT	CASSYPGGAGNTEAFF	TRBJ1-1	NA	NA	TRBV5-4
TGCGCCAGCAGTCCTCCGGGACAGGAGTACGAGCAGTACTTC	CASSPPGQEYEQYF	TRBJ2-7	TRBD1	NA	TRBV5-1
TGTGCCAGCAGTTACTCGATTTTTGGAAGGGCCGGGGATGGCTACACCTTC	CASSYSIFGRAGDGYTF	TRBJ1-2	NA	NA	TRBV6-2/TRBV6-3
TGTGCCAGTAGTACCCACAGGGGAGGACAGCCCCAGCATTTT	CASSTHRGGQPQHF	TRBJ1-5	TRBD1	NA	TRBV19
TGTGCCAGTAGTATCATGGGGGTGAACACTGAAGCTTTCTTT	CASSIMGVNTEAFF	TRBJ1-1	NA	NA	TRBV19
TGTGCCAGCAGCTTCTTTGGCGGGGAGCTGTTTTTT	CASSFFGGELFF	TRBJ2-2	NA	NA	TRBV7-3
TGTGCCACCAGTGGGGACAGGGGCTATGATGGCTACACCTTC	CATSGDRGYDGYTF	TRBJ1-2	TRBD1	NA	TRBV24-1
TGTGCCAGCAGTGGGGCTCTCAGTGGAAATCAGCCCCAGCATTTT	CASSGALSGNQPQHF	TRBJ1-5	NA	NA	TRBV2
TGTGCCAGTAGTATCGTATTTTTGGGCACTGAAGCTTTCTTT	CASSIVFLGTEAFF	TRBJ1-1	NA	NA	TRBV19
TGTGCCAGCAGCTTGGGGACAGATAAAGAGACCCAGTACTTC	CASSLGTDKETQYF	TRBJ2-5	NA	NA	TRBV5-4
TGTGCCAGCAGCAAACAGGACAGGCTCAATGAGCAGTTCTTC	CASSKQDRLNEQFF	TRBJ2-1	NA	NA	TRBV21-1
TGTGCCAGTAGTATCGAACAGGGGGTCGTTGAGCAGTTCTTC	CASSIEQGVVEQFF	TRBJ2-1	TRBD1	NA	TRBV19
TGCGCCAGCAGCCCAACAGGGTACAATCAGCCCCAGCATTTT	CASSPTGYNQPQHF	TRBJ1-5	NA	NA	TRBV5-1
TGTGCCTGGAGTGTACCCTCCCTAGCGGGGACCAAAAACATTCAGTACTTC	CAWSVPSLAGTKNIQYF	TRBJ2-4	TRBD2	few	TRBV30
TGTGCCTGGAGTGTAGGACCCACATATGGCTACACCTTC	CAWSVGPTYGYTF	TRBJ1-2	NA	few	TRBV30
TGTGCCATCAGGTCCGGGGAGGCAATTGGGGACACTGAAGCTTTCTTT	CAIRSGEAIGDTEAFF	TRBJ1-1	NA	NA	TRBV10-3
TGTGCCACCGGACTAGCGAGGAACGAGCAGTACTTC	CATGLARNEQYF	TRBJ2-7	TRBD2	NA	TRBV24-1
TGCGCCAGCAGCTTGGCTTTCCAGGGCAAGGTGGCTTTCTTT	CASSLAFQGKVAFF	TRBJ1-1	NA	NA	TRBV5-1
TGTGCCAGCAGCTCCGGAGGGGTCGTGCATGAGCAGTTCTTC	CASSSGGVVHEQFF	TRBJ2-1	NA	NA	TRBV5-5
TGTGCCAGCACCCTAGCGGGAGTTAATGAGCAGTTCTTC	CASTLAGVNEQFF	TRBJ2-1	TRBD2	NA	TRBV19
TGTGCCAGTGAGGATTATAGCAATCAGCCCCAGCATTTT	CASEDYSNQPQHF	TRBJ1-5	NA	NA	TRBV28
TGTGCCAGTAGTGGGACAGGGCTCACTCAGCCCCAGCATTTT	CASSGTGLTQPQHF	TRBJ1-5	TRBD1	NA	TRBV19
TGTGCCAGCAGCCGGATTGAGGGACAGCCCCAGCATTTT	CASSRIEGQPQHF	TRBJ1-5	NA	NA	TRBV5-6
TGTGCCAGCAGCCCTCTCCATATGTCCCCAGAGACCCAGTACTTC	CASSPLHMSPETQYF	TRBJ2-5	NA	NA	TRBV14
TGTGCCAGTACGGAGGGCCTACACACCGGGGAGCTGTTTTTT	CASTEGLHTGELFF	TRBJ2-2	NA	few	TRBV19
TGTGCCAGCAGCTTAAAGTGGCAGGGGGCGGGCACTGAAGCTTTCTTT	CASSLKWQGAGTEAFF	TRBJ1-1	TRBD1	NA	TRBV7-8
TGTGCCAGCACCCGGACAGGGACCTATGGCTACACCTTC	CASTRTGTYGYTF	TRBJ1-2	TRBD1	NA	TRBV6-6
TGTGCCAGCAGACCCTCCGGGACAGGGGGCGCGTATGGCGAAAAACTGTTTTTT	CASRPSGTGGAYGEKLFF	TRBJ1-4	TRBD1	NA	TRBV28
TGTGCCAGCACCCTTGGGCAGGGTGCGCAGTACTTC	CASTLGQGAQYF	TRBJ2-7	NA	NA	TRBV12-3/TRBV12-4
TGCGCCAGCAGCTTGGATCAATCGAACACCGGGGAGCTGTTTTTT	CASSLDQSNTGELFF	TRBJ2-2	NA	once	TRBV5-1
TGTGCCAGCAGCTTGGGCTCCTCCAGAGAGCAGTTCTTC	CASSLGSSREQFF	TRBJ2-1	NA	once	TRBV5-6
TGCAGCGCTGAAGATGGCAATCAGCCCCAGCATTTT	CSAEDGNQPQHF	TRBJ1-5	NA	NA	TRBV29-1
TGCGCCAGCAGCCAAAGGGTATGGGCAGGGCGAAGCTCCTACGAGCAGTACTTC	CASSQRVWAGRSSYEQYF	TRBJ2-7	NA	NA	TRBV4-1
TGTGCCAGCTCCCTCGACAGGAACTATGGCTACACCTTC	CASSLDRNYGYTF	TRBJ1-2	NA	once	TRBV18
TGTGCCAGCACTTCAGCCTACGAGCAGTACTTC	CASTSAYEQYF	TRBJ2-7	NA	NA	TRBV2
TGTGCCAGCAGCAACTCTCGGCGAACCACCTACGAGCAGTACTTC	CASSNSRRTTYEQYF	TRBJ2-7	NA	NA	TRBV3-1/TRBV3-2
TGCAGTGCTAGTAAACAGGGACAGGGGTACGAGCAGTACTTC	CSASKQGQGYEQYF	TRBJ2-7	TRBD1	NA	TRBV20-1
TGCGCCAGCAGCTACACAGATACGCAGTATTTT	CASSYTDTQYF	TRBJ2-3	NA	NA	TRBV5-1
TGTGCCAGCAGTTCTCACCGAGTAGCTTTCTTT	CASSSHRVAFF	TRBJ1-1	NA	NA	TRBV28
TGTGCCAGCAGCCAAGAAAGGGGACAGATCCCCTACGAGCAGTACTTC	CASSQERGQIPYEQYF	TRBJ2-7	TRBD1	NA	TRBV4-2
TGTGCCACCAGTGACATTAGCGGGATAGGGACAGATACGCAGTATTTT	CATSDISGIGTDTQYF	TRBJ2-3	TRBD2	few	TRBV24-1
TGTGCCTGGGGCCAGACAGGGGCTTCTCAGCCCCAGCATTTT	CAWGQTGASQPQHF	TRBJ1-5	TRBD1	once	TRBV30